Listed below are T cell receptor beta chains from one sample, sequenced in a study of blood T cell repertoires in COVID-19. Clones were read by immunoSEQ multiplex PCR, and TCRdb kept only the in-frame ones, dropping some. The sample holds 450,000 to 500,000 clones; 88% are singletons and the top ten take approximately 8.3%. The sample taken for sequencing was PBMCs or T cells enriched from blood (not recorded which). The receptors here all came from an older woman who had recovered from COVID-19. Each CDR3 is given with its conserved first and last residue. The D gene is left open where the match is weak. Clone size is given for some rows only: seen once, a few or many times, or a class if the clone is expanded.

TRBV7-2	TRBD2	.	TRBJ2-3	TGTGCCAGCAGCTTAGTTCCAGCGGGGGGTGGAGGAGATACGCAGTATTTT	CASSLVPAGGGGDTQYF
TRBV11-2	TRBD1	.	TRBJ1-1	TGTGCCAGCAGTCTGACAGGGACTAACACTGAAGCTTTCTTT	CASSLTGTNTEAFF
TRBV4-2	.	once	TRBJ2-6	TGTGCCAGCAGCCAAGGGGCCGGGACATTAGGAGGAGCCAACGTCCTGACTTTC	CASSQGAGTLGGANVLTF
TRBV11-2	.	.	TRBJ2-5	TGTGCCAGCAGCCCCCTAGGGGCGGCGGAGACCCAGTACTTC	CASSPLGAAETQYF
TRBV19	TRBD1	.	TRBJ1-2	TGTGCCATTGGAATCCAGGGGGCTGGAGGCTACACCTTC	CAIGIQGAGGYTF
TRBV19	TRBD2	.	TRBJ2-3	TGTGCCAGTAGTATAGTTTCCGGGGGGGCCAGGAATACGCAGTATTTT	CASSIVSGGARNTQYF
TRBV27	.	.	TRBJ1-4	TGTGCCAGCAGTCCACGGGCCATGGGGAGACTGTTTTTT	CASSPRAMGRLFF
TRBV29-1	TRBD1	.	TRBJ2-1	TGCAGCGTTGAAAGGGCTACAGGGGGTGAGCAGTTCTTC	CSVERATGGEQFF
TRBV23-1	TRBD1	.	TRBJ2-5	TGCGCCAGCAGTCAGGACAGGGAAGAGACCCAGTACTTC	CASSQDREETQYF
TRBV9	TRBD1	few	TRBJ1-5	TGTGCCAGCAGCGTCCCCCGGGAAACAGGGGTGGATCAGCCCCAGCATTTT	CASSVPRETGVDQPQHF
TRBV2	TRBD1	.	TRBJ1-1	TGTGCCAGCAGCCGTCCGGGACAGGGTACACTAAGGACTGAAGCTTTCTTT	CASSRPGQGTLRTEAFF
TRBV19	.	.	TRBJ1-2	TGTGCCAGATATACAGGAACCACTAACTATGGCTACACCTTC	CARYTGTTNYGYTF
TRBV11-2	.	.	TRBJ1-2	TGTGCCGCGGCCGGGACACCTTACGGCTACACCTTC	CAAAGTPYGYTF
TRBV19	.	.	TRBJ1-5	TGTGCCAGTAGTATTGAGATAGGGGCACTCTATCAGCCCCAGCATTTT	CASSIEIGALYQPQHF
TRBV2	.	once	TRBJ1-4	TGTGCCAGCAGTGAAATCAGCCGGGGTGAAAAACTGTTTTTT	CASSEISRGEKLFF
TRBV19	.	.	TRBJ1-2	TGTGCCAGTAGTATAACAACAGGGCTAATGAATGGCTACACCTTC	CASSITTGLMNGYTF
TRBV10-3	TRBD1	.	TRBJ2-6	TGTGCCATCAGCCTAACAGGGGTAGTTTCTGGGGCCAACGTCCTGACTTTC	CAISLTGVVSGANVLTF
TRBV2	.	.	TRBJ2-1	TGTGCCAGCAGTGGTTTCTATGAGCAGTTCTTC	CASSGFYEQFF
TRBV2	TRBD1	.	TRBJ1-3	TGTGCCAGCAGTAGGGACAGGGGTAGCTCTGGAAACACCATATATTTT	CASSRDRGSSGNTIYF
TRBV6-6	.	.	TRBJ2-3	TGTGCCAGCAGTCGACTACCCCCTACGACCAGGGGACCAGATACGCAGTATTTT	CASSRLPPTTRGPDTQYF
TRBV19	.	.	TRBJ1-1	TGTGCCAGTAGTATTGGACGGGGGAACACTGAAGCTTTCTTT	CASSIGRGNTEAFF
TRBV7-9	TRBD1	.	TRBJ1-3	TGTGCCAGCAGCCGGGACAGTGGAAACACCATATATTTT	CASSRDSGNTIYF
TRBV7-8	.	.	TRBJ1-5	TGTGCCAGCAGCGTAGTAACAGGGCCCAATCAGCCCCAGCATTTT	CASSVVTGPNQPQHF
TRBV3-1/TRBV3-2	TRBD1	many	TRBJ2-2	TGTGCCAGCAGCCGTGGACAGGGCCGGTGGGACACCGGGGAGCTGTTTTTT	CASSRGQGRWDTGELFF
TRBV5-1	TRBD1	once	TRBJ2-2	TGCGCCAGCAGCTTCGACAGGGCCAGCACCGGGGAGCTGTTTTTT	CASSFDRASTGELFF
TRBV27	TRBD1	.	TRBJ1-1	TGTGCCAGCAGTTATTACAGGGGGCGGACTGAAGCTTTCTTT	CASSYYRGRTEAFF
TRBV5-4	TRBD2	few	TRBJ2-2	TGTGCCAGCAGCTCCCCCGGGACTATAAACGGGGAGCTGTTTTTT	CASSSPGTINGELFF
TRBV5-6	TRBD1	.	TRBJ1-2	TGTGCCAGCAGCCAGCCCGGACAGGGTCTCGGTGGCTACACCTTC	CASSQPGQGLGGYTF
TRBV27	TRBD2	.	TRBJ2-3	TGTGCCAGCAGTCGGGGTCGGGGAGGGTCAGATACGCAGTATTTT	CASSRGRGGSDTQYF
TRBV11-2	TRBD2	.	TRBJ2-3	TGTGCCAGCAGCTTAGGACTAGCGGGGCGTACAGATACGCAGTATTTT	CASSLGLAGRTDTQYF
TRBV3-1/TRBV3-2	.	.	TRBJ1-2	TGTGCCAGCAGCCGTCTACTCTATGGCTACACCTTC	CASSRLLYGYTF
TRBV6-5	.	.	TRBJ2-5	TGTGCCAGCAGGGGCGGGGCCCAAGAGACCCAGTACTTC	CASRGGAQETQYF
TRBV7-9	TRBD1	.	TRBJ2-3	TGTGCCAGCAGCCCGAGGACAGGGAGATCGCTCACAGATACGCAGTATTTT	CASSPRTGRSLTDTQYF
TRBV3-1/TRBV3-2	.	.	TRBJ1-3	TGTGCCAGCAGCCGACCAGGGGACGGAAACACCATATATTTT	CASSRPGDGNTIYF
TRBV18	.	.	TRBJ2-2	TGTGCCAGCTCACCACCGGGCAGGGGCCGGACCGGGGAGCTGTTTTTT	CASSPPGRGRTGELFF
TRBV7-2	.	.	TRBJ2-1	TGTGCCAGCAGCTCCCATGCCGGGGAGCAGTTCTTC	CASSSHAGEQFF
TRBV4-2	TRBD2	.	TRBJ2-5	TGTGCCAGCAGCCAGACCTCTAGCGGACAAGAGACCCAGTACTTC	CASSQTSSGQETQYF
TRBV30	.	.	TRBJ2-2	TGTGCCTGGAGTAGGCCGGGGACGAACACCGGGGAGCTGTTTTTT	CAWSRPGTNTGELFF
TRBV5-1	TRBD1	.	TRBJ2-7	TGCGCCAGCAAGGGACAGGGATACCCGCTTATCTACGAGCAGTACTTC	CASKGQGYPLIYEQYF
TRBV2	TRBD1	.	TRBJ1-4	TGTGCCAGCAGTGAAGCAAGGGGGTTAGGGGGCCTAAGCGAAAAACTGTTTTTT	CASSEARGLGGLSEKLFF
TRBV5-1	.	.	TRBJ2-3	TGCGCCAGCAGCTTGCAGGGGGGTGGAGATACGCAGTATTTT	CASSLQGGGDTQYF
TRBV18	TRBD1	.	TRBJ1-2	TGTGCCAGTTTTGCAGGGGGCTATGGCTACACCTTC	CASFAGGYGYTF
TRBV25-1	TRBD2	.	TRBJ2-1	TGTGCCAGCAGTCATTTTGGGGAGGGGAATGAGCAGTTCTTC	CASSHFGEGNEQFF
TRBV5-4	TRBD1	once	TRBJ1-2	TGTGCCAGCAGCTTGGAAGTAGGGGGCGCCTATGGCTACACCTTC	CASSLEVGGAYGYTF